The 8 T cell receptor beta chains given below trace back to one sample, sequenced in a study of cytomegalovirus exposure and HLA in healthy donors. Vbeta (60) and Jbeta (13) primers were used in the PCR. Measured with immunoSEQ multiplex PCR; TCRdb has only the in-frame clones, and not every one. This sample yields 140,000 to 150,000 clones, of which approximately 79% are seen a single time; 1.7% belongs to the top ten. Sample: PBMCs. Source of these receptors: a woman aged 25 to 39 in good health and CMV-seronegative.

The J gene is TRBJ1-2, the V gene TRBV27, with D unresolved. Trimming pared 6 bases from V and 4 bases from J, leaving 15 bases between. The CDR3 has 14 amino acids. The germline V gene has CDR1 MNHEY and CDR2 SMNVEV (reference sequence). DNA of the CDR3: TGTGCCAGCAGCTCCTATTATAACAGCTATGGCTACACCTTC. Translation gives CASSSYYNSYGYTF.

This clone occurred once. The rearrangement joins TRBV18 to TRBJ2-2; 8 nucleotides align to TRBD2. The V gene end was trimmed by 0 bases and the J gene end by 1 base; junction bases not matched to a gene: 1. The germline CDR1 and CDR2 sequences are KGHSH and LQKENI. This CDR3 has 16 residues. Written as DNA, the CDR3 is TGTGCCAGCTCACCACCCAGCGGGGGGAACACCGGGGAGCTGTTTTTT. It yields the protein CASSPPSGGNTGELFF.

The chain uses TRBV4-1 and TRBJ1-1; D unresolved. The CDR3 consists of 14 residues. Between the trimmed V and J ends, which lost 4 bases and 3 bases, there was a span of 12 bases. Germline V CDR1 and CDR2: MGHRA, YSYEKL. The CDR3 is CASSRGGFDTEAFF. The CDR3 DNA reads TGCGCCAGCAGCCGAGGAGGGTTTGACACTGAAGCTTTCTTT.

CDR3 sequence: CASSQELRENTEAFF. CDR3 sequence (DNA): TGCGCCAGCAGCCAAGAACTCAGGGAGAACACTGAAGCTTTCTTT. The genes are TRBV4-1 and TRBJ1-1; D might be TRBD1 (5 bases). The CDR3 has 15 residues. V lost 0 bases and J 1 base, leaving 9 bases between the germline ends. Germline values: CDR1 MGHRA, CDR2 YSYEKL.

This clone turned up a few times. The chain joins TRBV11-2 to TRBJ2-7, with a possible D match to TRBD1 (5 bases). V gave up 1 base and J gave up 3 bases, with 10 bases separating them. CDR1 SGHAT and CDR2 FQNNGV come from the germline V gene. The CDR3 has 14 residues. Here the CDR3 DNA reads TGTGCCAGCAGCTTAGTGCCAGGGAACTACGAGCAGTACTTC. It codes for CASSLVPGNYEQYF.

This chain uses TRBV7-9 with TRBJ1-1, with D possibly TRBD1 on 5 matching bases. The V and J ends lost 5 bases and 0 bases respectively, with 13 bases between them. The CDR3 has 15 residues. Germline lookup yields CDR1 SEHNR and CDR2 FQNEAQ (reference sequence). The CDR3 DNA sequence: TGTGCCAGCAGCCAAGGGGTGCGAATGAACACTGAAGCTTTCTTT. This translates into CASSQGVRMNTEAFF.

The chain is built from TRBV9 and TRBJ2-7; TRBD2 matches 7 bases. Unmatched junction bases numbered 4, after V lost 0 bases and J lost 4 bases. The CDR3 runs 14 residues. CDR1 is SGDLS and CDR2 is YYNGEE in the germline V gene. The CDR3 region is CASSVDPSGYEQYF. The CDR3 nucleotides read TGTGCCAGCAGCGTAGATCCTAGCGGTTACGAGCAGTACTTC.

V usage is TRBV4-2 and J usage is TRBJ1-4; 8 bases fit TRBD1. This CDR3 region has 17 residues. After removal of 2 bases from V and 2 bases from J, the junction contained 7 bases not matched to a gene. CDR1 LGHNA and CDR2 YNFKEQ come from the germline V gene. The CDR3 spells CASSQRTGPGTNEKLFF. CDR3 DNA: TGTGCCAGCAGCCAAAGGACAGGGCCGGGGACTAATGAAAAACTGTTTTTT.